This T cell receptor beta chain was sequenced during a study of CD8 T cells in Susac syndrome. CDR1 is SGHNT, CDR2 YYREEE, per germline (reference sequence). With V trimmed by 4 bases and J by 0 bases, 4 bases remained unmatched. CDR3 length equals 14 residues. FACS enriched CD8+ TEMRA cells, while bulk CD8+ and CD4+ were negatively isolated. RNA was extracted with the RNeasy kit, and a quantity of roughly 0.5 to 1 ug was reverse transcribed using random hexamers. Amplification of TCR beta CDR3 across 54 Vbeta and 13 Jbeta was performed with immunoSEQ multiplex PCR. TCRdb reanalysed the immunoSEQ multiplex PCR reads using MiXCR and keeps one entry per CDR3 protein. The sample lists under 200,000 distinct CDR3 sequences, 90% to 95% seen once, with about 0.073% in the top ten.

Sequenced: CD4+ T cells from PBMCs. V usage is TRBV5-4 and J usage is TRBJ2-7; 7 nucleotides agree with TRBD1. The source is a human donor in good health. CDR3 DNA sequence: TGTGCCAGCAGCCCCCGGGACAGCTCCTACGAGCAGTACTTC. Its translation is CASSPRDSSYEQYF.